This TCR beta chain stems from a study of T cell repertoires in cytomegalovirus infection. Study overall: A matching HLA type, together with CMV infection, was signaled by public TCR beta signatures. General study results and limits: HLA-C-restricted CMV clonotypes gave the most frequent clonotype in two of eight donors. Identification of carriers of CMV plus the relevant HLA was achieved through cumulative public TCR beta family frequency.

TCRdb independently ran MiXCR on the reads; one entry per CDR3 protein. The table lists about 100,000 distinct CDR3 sequences, about 22% of them singletons, with about two fifths in the top ten. The sample holds many counts of this clonotype. What it binds is not known. The CDR3 spans 17 residues. Germline assignment: CDR1 MDHEN and CDR2 SYDVKM. V was shortened by 5 bases and J by 0 bases, with 19 bases between the two germline ends. The sample comprised CD8+ T cells from PBMCs. This chain connects TRBV28 to TRBJ1-1; D possibly corresponds to TRBD1 (5 bases). The receptor was isolated from a human donor in good health (CMV status not recorded). Some clones in this sample may be carry-over from other donors' samples. CDR3 in DNA: TGTGCCAGCAGTCCATACAACAGTGGGGCCATGAACACTGAAGCTTTCTTT. Residues: CASSPYNSGAMNTEAFF.